This is a list of T cell receptor beta chains from one sample in a study of CD8+ T cells in alopecia areata. Clones were sequenced by immunoSEQ multiplex PCR, and TCRdb holds only the in-frame ones, with some missing. The sample has some 210,000 clones, roughly three fifths seen once. The sequences come from CD4+ T cells sorted from blood, collected between weeks 43 and 45, from a patient treated with tofacitinib. These receptors originate from a human donor with alopecia areata. The CDR3 runs from the conserved cysteine through the conserved F or W. Each record gives: V gene, D gene, clone size, J gene, CDR3 protein, CDR3 DNA. A D gene is named only where the DNA matches it firmly. Not every row has a clone size; where given, it reads once, few, many or a size class.

TRBV12-5,-,-,TRBJ1-1,CASGLRQAPNNTEAFF,TGTGCTAGTGGTTTGCGACAGGCACCAAACAACACTGAAGCTTTCTTT
TRBV6-6,-,-,TRBJ2-4,CASTRPGNIQYF,TGTGCCAGCACCAGGCCCGGAAACATTCAGTACTTC
TRBV2,TRBD2,-,TRBJ2-3,CASSPTSGRSDTQYF,TGTGCCAGCAGTCCGACTAGCGGGAGGTCAGATACGCAGTATTTT
TRBV11-3,TRBD2,-,TRBJ2-3,CASSLEAGPTDTQYF,TGTGCCAGCAGCTTAGAAGCGGGGCCCACAGATACGCAGTATTTT
TRBV19,-,-,TRBJ1-6,CASSYREYNSPLHF,TGTGCCAGTAGCTACAGGGAGTATAATTCACCCCTCCACTTT
TRBV7-2,-,-,TRBJ1-1,CASSLGQGRTEAFF,TGTGCCAGCAGCTTAGGGCAGGGAAGAACTGAAGCTTTCTTT
TRBV10-3,-,-,TRBJ2-7,CAIRDTGTDEQYF,TGTGCCATCAGGGACACTGGCACCGACGAGCAGTACTTC
TRBV11-2,-,few,TRBJ1-6,CASSSLTNRQRNSPLHF,TGTGCCAGCAGCTCCCTCACGAATCGACAGAGGAATTCACCCCTCCACTTT
TRBV30,-,-,TRBJ2-5,CAWRSDYPQETQYF,TGTGCCTGGAGGTCAGATTACCCTCAAGAGACCCAGTACTTC
TRBV7-2,-,many,TRBJ1-6,CASSFAGERSPLHF,TGTGCCAGCAGCTTCGCAGGGGAAAGGTCACCCCTCCACTTT
TRBV11-2,-,-,TRBJ2-4,CASSLVAKNIQYF,TGTGCCAGCAGCTTGGTGGCCAAAAACATTCAGTACTTC
TRBV5-1,TRBD1,once,TRBJ2-2,CASAQRGTENTGELFF,TGCGCCAGCGCCCAAAGGGGGACAGAGAACACCGGGGAGCTGTTTTTT
TRBV7-2,-,-,TRBJ2-3,CASSLSGSDTQYF,TGTGCCAGCAGCTTAAGCGGTTCAGATACGCAGTATTTT
TRBV5-1,-,once,TRBJ2-1,CASSPFESYNEQFF,TGCGCCAGCAGCCCCTTTGAGTCCTACAATGAGCAGTTCTTC
TRBV29-1,TRBD1,-,TRBJ2-7,CSVSSGTGSYEQYF,TGCAGCGTTAGTTCCGGGACAGGGTCCTACGAGCAGTACTTC
TRBV19,TRBD1,-,TRBJ2-7,CASRVQGNGAYEQYF,TGTGCCAGTAGAGTACAGGGGAATGGGGCCTACGAGCAGTACTTC
TRBV6-1,-,-,TRBJ1-1,CASSDGLAQAFF,TGTGCCAGCAGTGATGGTTTGGCTCAGGCTTTCTTT
TRBV27,-,few,TRBJ2-3,CASGQKRAASTDTQYF,TGTGCCAGCGGCCAAAAAAGAGCGGCTAGCACAGATACGCAGTATTTT
TRBV7-3,-,-,TRBJ2-5,CASSLTGSRETQYF,TGTGCCAGCAGCTTAACAGGGTCGCGGGAGACCCAGTACTTC
TRBV6-5,-,many,TRBJ1-2,CASSSTANYGYTF,TGTGCCAGCAGTTCGACAGCTAACTATGGCTACACCTTC
TRBV7-2,-,-,TRBJ2-6,CASSLGGNNNVLTF,TGTGCCAGCAGCTTAGGAGGAAACAACAACGTCCTGACTTTC
TRBV2,-,-,TRBJ1-1,CASSGGDVTEAFF,TGTGCCAGCAGCGGAGGGGATGTCACTGAAGCTTTCTTT
TRBV6-6,TRBD1,-,TRBJ1-4,CASSYPGGTNEKLFF,TGTGCCAGCAGCTATCCAGGGGGAACTAATGAAAAACTGTTTTTT
TRBV6-5,TRBD1,-,TRBJ2-5,CASSQGAKTQYF,TGTGCCAGCAGCCAGGGGGCGAAGACCCAGTACTTC
TRBV19,-,few,TRBJ1-2,CASSMSAYGYTF,TGTGCCAGTAGTATGTCGGCTTATGGCTACACCTTC
TRBV14,-,-,TRBJ1-1,CASSLQDMNTEAFF,TGTGCCAGCAGCCTACAAGACATGAACACTGAAGCTTTCTTT
TRBV10-3,-,-,TRBJ1-1,CATHDSDTEAFF,TGTGCCACTCATGACAGCGACACTGAAGCTTTCTTT
TRBV18,-,-,TRBJ2-5,CASSPLKGTETQYF,TGTGCCAGCTCACCACTCAAGGGAACAGAGACCCAGTACTTC
TRBV12-5,-,-,TRBJ2-7,CASRRWGFYEQYF,TGTGCTAGTCGTCGTTGGGGGTTCTACGAGCAGTACTTC
TRBV7-9,-,-,TRBJ2-5,CASSLEQGYQETQYF,TGTGCCAGCAGCTTAGAACAGGGTTATCAAGAGACCCAGTACTTC
TRBV29-1,-,-,TRBJ1-1,CSVQPNTEAFF,TGCAGCGTCCAGCCGAACACTGAAGCTTTCTTT
TRBV10-3,TRBD2,-,TRBJ2-5,CATVDGGGPLGETQYF,TGTGCCACTGTCGATGGCGGGGGGCCGTTGGGAGAGACCCAGTACTTC
TRBV7-3,-,few,TRBJ2-2,CASSLYQGTNTGELFF,TGTGCCAGCAGCTTATATCAGGGAACGAACACCGGGGAGCTGTTTTTT
TRBV6-5,-,-,TRBJ2-5,CASSAGIAKGTQYF,TGTGCCAGCAGTGCGGGAATTGCGAAGGGGACCCAGTACTTC
TRBV29-1,-,-,TRBJ1-2,CSVTGTSTNYGYTF,TGCAGCGTCACCGGGACATCTACTAACTATGGCTACACCTTC
TRBV5-1,-,many,TRBJ2-2,CASSLDGFGELFF,TGCGCCAGCAGCTTGGATGGGTTCGGGGAGCTGTTTTTT
TRBV14,TRBD1,-,TRBJ1-6,CASSQRRDSNSPLHF,TGTGCCAGCAGCCAGCGCAGGGACAGTAATTCACCCCTCCACTTT
TRBV27,-,-,TRBJ2-6,CASSRVTGVKPGANVLTF,TGTGCCAGCAGTAGGGTAACAGGAGTGAAGCCTGGGGCCAACGTCCTGACTTTC
TRBV30,-,-,TRBJ2-1,CAWSGVSSYNEQFF,TGTGCCTGGAGTGGGGTAAGCTCCTACAATGAGCAGTTCTTC
TRBV2,TRBD1,few,TRBJ2-6,CASTQQGRANVLTF,TGTGCCAGCACACAACAGGGGCGGGCCAACGTCCTGACTTTC
TRBV6-5,-,-,TRBJ2-1,CASSSPLTVKQFF,TGTGCCAGCAGTTCCCCACTAACAGTTAAGCAGTTCTTC
TRBV27,-,-,TRBJ1-5,CASSKTGNLNQPQHF,TGTGCCAGCAGTAAGACCGGGAACCTCAATCAGCCCCAGCATTTT
TRBV7-2,-,-,TRBJ1-5,CASSLLADSNQPQHF,TGTGCCAGCAGCTTACTAGCGGACAGCAATCAGCCCCAGCATTTT
TRBV29-1,TRBD1,few,TRBJ1-5,CSVEVSGGNQPQHF,TGCAGCGTTGAAGTTTCAGGGGGGAATCAGCCCCAGCATTTT
TRBV4-2,-,-,TRBJ1-4,CASSPSGSRATNEKLFF,TGTGCCAGCAGCCCCTCCGGGAGCAGGGCAACTAATGAAAAACTGTTTTTT
TRBV6-6,-,-,TRBJ1-1,CASSYSSGANTEAFF,TGTGCCAGCAGTTACTCGTCAGGAGCGAACACTGAAGCTTTCTTT
TRBV30,TRBD1,-,TRBJ1-1,CAWSVSVWQGVAEAFF,TGTGCCTGGAGTGTAAGTGTCTGGCAGGGGGTCGCTGAAGCTTTCTTT
TRBV9,-,-,TRBJ2-5,CASSVVLSERGHGETQYF,TGTGCCAGCAGCGTTGTACTGTCGGAACGGGGCCACGGGGAGACCCAGTACTTC
TRBV6-5,-,-,TRBJ2-5,CASSFNNYETQYF,TGTGCCAGCAGTTTTAATAATTACGAGACCCAGTACTTC
TRBV10-3,-,-,TRBJ2-7,CAISVGRGYEQYF,TGTGCCATCAGTGTGGGCAGGGGCTACGAGCAGTACTTC